The 14 T cell receptor beta chains below all came from one sample that was sequenced in a study of synovial regulatory T cells in juvenile arthritis. Generated by immunoSEQ multiplex PCR, the TCRdb table keeps only in-frame clones and is missing some. This table lists roughly 10,000 clones. Sequencing was done on a sample of Treg cells from blood. Subset: remaining (HLA-DR-negative) circulating blood Treg cells. These receptors originate from a donor aged 2-35 years with juvenile idiopathic arthritis.

V gene TRBV18 combines with J gene TRBJ1-2. CDR1 KGHSH and CDR2 LQKENI come from the germline V gene. The CDR3 is 15 amino acids. The record lacks a DNA sequence. Here the CDR3 reads CASSPKVRGNYGYTF.

J is TRBJ2-1 and V is TRBV10-3. Germline V lookup: CDR1 ENHRY, CDR2 SYGVKD. CDR3 length: 15 residues. Nucleotide data are not available. CDR3: CATSPEPSIYNEQFF.

This chain joins TRBV18 and TRBJ2-1; checking the TCRdb D call of TRBD2 is not possible without DNA. Germline CDR1 KGHSH, CDR2 LQKENI. CDR3 length: 17 residues. The DNA sequence is not available. The CDR3 is CASSPRTSGRSYNEQFF.

This chain uses TRBV9 with TRBJ1-1. Germline V gene sequence: CDR1 SGDLS, CDR2 YYNGEE. This CDR3 has 14 amino acids. This entry has no DNA. CDR3 region: CASSFGRANTEAFF.

The chain recombines TRBV6-4 with TRBJ2-1; there is no DNA to check the TCRdb D call of TRBD1. CDR1 MRHNA and CDR2 SNTAGT come from the germline V gene. CDR3 size: 14 residues. This entry has no DNA. This chain's CDR3 is CASSPLGHDNEQFF.

The rearrangement joins TRBV6-6 to TRBJ2-7. CDR1 is MNHNY, CDR2 SVGAGI, per germline (reference sequence). There are 14 residues in the CDR3. The record lacks a DNA sequence. The CDR3 sequence: CASSYSDLSYEQYF.

The rearrangement uses TRBV21-1 and TRBJ1-1; TCRdb designates TRBD1, a call that cannot be tested without DNA. TRBV21-1 is noted as a pseudogene. The CDR3 runs to 13 residues. No nucleotide data were recorded. The CDR3 is CASLRTVNTEAFF.

The chain combines TRBV21-1 with TRBJ1-1; TCRdb indicates TRBD1, and absent DNA this call remains unverified. TRBV21-1 is given as a pseudogene. This CDR3 has 13 amino acids. No DNA is given. CDR3 amino acids: CASSKFRGTEAFF.

The rearrangement links TRBV19 to TRBJ1-1. This CDR3 has 17 amino acids. Nucleotide data are not available. Germline V gene sequence: CDR1 LNHDA, CDR2 SQIVND (reference sequence). CDR3 sequence reads: CASSMLVRGLQRTEAFF.

The chain has TRBV5-1 and TRBJ2-2. There are 14 residues in the CDR3. No DNA sequence is on record. CDR1 is SGHRS, CDR2 YFSETQ, per germline. The CDR3: CASSLGTPPGELFF.

Its frequency marks this clone as medium-sized (0.01 to 0.1%). The chain carries TRBV19 and TRBJ1-3. This CDR3 is 14 amino acids long. No DNA is recorded. CDR1 and CDR2 (germline): LNHDA, SQIVND (reference sequence). The CDR3 reads CASSPLNPGNTIYF.

V is TRBV2 and J is TRBJ2-7. This CDR3 is built from 14 residues. No DNA is recorded. CDR1 and CDR2 (germline): SNHLY, FYNNEI. CDR3 loop: CASSEALLGYEQYF.

The chain couples TRBV10-3 to TRBJ2-2; the D gene TCRdb calls, TRBD1, cannot be checked with no DNA. There are 13 residues in the CDR3. No DNA sequence is on record. Germline CDR1 ENHRY, CDR2 SYGVKD. The CDR3 sequence: CAIEGQGTGELFF.

Here the CDR3 reads CASTPRGARHEQYF. The genes are TRBV6-1 and TRBJ2-7; as DNA is missing, the TRBD2 call by TCRdb cannot be tested. Per the germline V gene, CDR1 is MNHNS and CDR2 is SASEGT. This CDR3 comprises 14 residues. Only the protein is available.